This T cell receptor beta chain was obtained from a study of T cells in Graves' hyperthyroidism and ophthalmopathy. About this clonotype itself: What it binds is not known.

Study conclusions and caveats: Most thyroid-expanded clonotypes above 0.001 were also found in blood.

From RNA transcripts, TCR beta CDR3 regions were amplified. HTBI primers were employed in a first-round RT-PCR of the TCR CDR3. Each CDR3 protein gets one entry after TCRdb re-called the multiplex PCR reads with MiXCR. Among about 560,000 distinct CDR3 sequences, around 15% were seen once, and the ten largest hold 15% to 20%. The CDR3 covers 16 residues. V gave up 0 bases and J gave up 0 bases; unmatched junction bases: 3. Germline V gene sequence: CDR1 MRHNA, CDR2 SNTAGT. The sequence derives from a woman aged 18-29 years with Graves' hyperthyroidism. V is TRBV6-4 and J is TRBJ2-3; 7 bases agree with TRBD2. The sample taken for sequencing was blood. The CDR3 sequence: CASSDSSSGSTDTQYF. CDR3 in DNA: TGTGCCAGCAGTGACTCTTCTAGCGGTAGCACAGATACGCAGTATTTT.